This record looks at one T cell receptor beta chain sequence and its context. Its antigen is unidentified. This sample stems from a study of regulatory dendritic cells for organ transplantation. Study in general: Monocytes received vitamin D3 on days 0 and 4, IL-10 on day 4.

Germline V gene lookup returns CDR1 SGHTA and CDR2 FQGNSA. Trimming cost V 5 bases and J 0 bases, with 13 bases left between them. CDR3 size: 16 residues. Sorted T cells were CFSE-labeled and cultured more than 4 days with allogeneic regulatory or mature dendritic cells at 1:10. CD4+ or CD8+ T cells were sorted as naive CD45RA+ or memory CD45RO+. Repertoires were generated with immunoSEQ multiplex PCR, while TCRdb's copy carries only in-frame clones and drops some. This table holds approximately 11,000 clones, 65% to 85% found once. Specimen: memory CD4+ T cells from blood cultured with regulatory dendritic cells. Subset described: CD45RO+ memory T cells. The chain recombines TRBV7-2 with TRBJ1-4; tentatively, D is TRBD1 (5 bases). The TCR originated in a human donor in good health. In DNA, the CDR3 is TGTGCCAGCAGCCAGTGGGGGGGGGCAACTAATGAAAAACTGTTTTTT. This codes for CASSQWGGATNEKLFF.